This T cell receptor (beta chain) was retrieved from a study of identifying expanded T cells in peripheral blood. Study findings and constraints: Differentially abundant clones: around 1.2 between replicates, 16.4 at approximately 14 days, less than 20 at four. Clone count variance between roughly two-week samples rose with total template count.

For this clone: As yet, its antigen is unknown.

TCRdb's copy holds only in-frame clones and misses some; the assay was immunoSEQ multiplex PCR. The sample holds some 75,000 clones, approximately 87% seen once. Trimming took off 5 bases at V and 2 bases at J, with 21 bases between the two ends. CDR1 is LGHNA and CDR2 is YSLEER in the germline V gene. The CDR3 totals 18 residues. During the collection period, no donor immune events like infections were recorded. The V and J genes are TRBV4-3 and TRBJ2-2; D call uncertain. The sequenced material came from blood. The clonotype was recovered from a person aged 18 to 75 in good health. The CDR3 reads CASSALPRVSLNTGELFF. Here the CDR3 DNA reads TGCGCCAGCAGCGCACTCCCCCGGGTTTCTTTAAACACCGGGGAGCTGTTTTTT.